Listed below are T cell receptor beta chains from one sample, sequenced in a study of cytomegalovirus exposure and HLA in healthy donors. Profiling relied on immunoSEQ multiplex PCR, and the TCRdb table lists in-frame clones only, not all of them. In the table there are about 52,000 clones, around 62% of which are singletons. The specimen sequenced was PBMCs. These TCRs come from a human donor in good health. CDR3s include the opening cysteine and the closing phenylalanine or tryptophan. D genes are given only for firm matches. Rows may omit the clone size; those that give it use once, few, many or a size class.

V	length	size	D	J	DNA	CDR3
TRBV6-5	15	few	TRBD2	TRBJ2-3	TGTGCCAGCAGTTATACGACTAGCGTCACAGATACGCAGTATTTT	CASSYTTSVTDTQYF
TRBV5-4	11	NA	TRBD1	TRBJ1-5	TGTGCCAGCAGCTCGGACAGGTGGGAGCATTTT	CASSSDRWEHF
TRBV5-6	15	NA	TRBD2	TRBJ2-5	TGTGCCAGCAGCTTGCGGACTAGCGGGCGGGGGACCCAGTACTTC	CASSLRTSGRGTQYF
TRBV6-6	14	once	TRBD1	TRBJ1-2	TGTGCCAGCACCCGGACAGGAGGGGACTATGGCTACACCTTC	CASTRTGGDYGYTF
TRBV6-6	13	NA	TRBD1	TRBJ1-2	TGTGCCAGCAAACAACAGGGGCCGGCGGGCTACACCTTC	CASKQQGPAGYTF
TRBV4-2	15	many	TRBD2	TRBJ2-1	TGTGCCAGCTGTCCCGGGGGGGCCGAGTACAATGAGCAGTTCTTC	CASCPGGAEYNEQFF
TRBV30	15	few	TRBD1	TRBJ2-3	TGTGCCTGGAGTAGACAGGGGGTTAGCACAGATACGCAGTATTTT	CAWSRQGVSTDTQYF
TRBV7-2	15	NA	NA	TRBJ1-2	TGTGCCAGCAGAAAAAGCGGGACGGGGGCCTATGGCTACACCTTC	CASRKSGTGAYGYTF
TRBV5-6	16	NA	TRBD1	TRBJ2-3	TGTGCCAGCAGCTTGGGGACAGGCCAAATCACAGATACGCAGTATTTT	CASSLGTGQITDTQYF
TRBV6-1	16	large	NA	TRBJ1-1	TGTGCCAGCAGTGCCCTCCCAGGGGCATGGGCCACTGAAGCTTTCTTT	CASSALPGAWATEAFF
TRBV7-3	15	NA	NA	TRBJ1-2	TGTGCCAGCAGCCTCGACTTGACAGGAAACTATGGCTACACCTTC	CASSLDLTGNYGYTF
TRBV19	14	once	TRBD1	TRBJ2-7	TGTGCCAGTAGTCAAGGACAGGGGGCCTACGAGCAGTACTTC	CASSQGQGAYEQYF
TRBV4-2	15	NA	NA	TRBJ2-1	TGTGCCAGCAGCAAACCGGGACTGGCTTACAATGAGCAGTTCTTC	CASSKPGLAYNEQFF
TRBV7-9	16	NA	TRBD2	TRBJ2-1	TGTGCCAGCAGCTCGGGGACTAGCGGGGGTGGTGATGAGCAGTTCTTC	CASSSGTSGGGDEQFF
TRBV7-2	15	NA	NA	TRBJ1-6	TGTGCCAGCAGCTTGGTAGATACCTATAATTCACCCCTCCACTTT	CASSLVDTYNSPLHF
TRBV5-1	15	NA	TRBD1	TRBJ1-2	TGCGCCAGCAGCCAAACCATAGACAGGGGAGGCGGCTACACCTTC	CASSQTIDRGGGYTF
TRBV6-5	15	NA	TRBD1	TRBJ1-6	TGTGCCAGCAGCCGAGACAGGGACTATAATTCACCCCTCCACTTT	CASSRDRDYNSPLHF
TRBV27	17	NA	TRBD2	TRBJ2-1	TGTGCCAGCAGTTCCCTAGCGGGGAGAAGCTCCTACAATGAGCAGTTCTTC	CASSSLAGRSSYNEQFF
TRBV6-5	12	NA	NA	TRBJ1-6	TGTGCCAGCAGTTACGGGCAAGCACCCCTCCACTTT	CASSYGQAPLHF
TRBV29-1	13	NA	TRBD1	TRBJ1-1	TGCAGCGCCCAGGGGGCGCTAGGGACTGAAGCTTTCTTT	CSAQGALGTEAFF
TRBV27	15	NA	NA	TRBJ2-3	TGTGCCAGCAGCCCTCGGGGGATCTCCACAGATACGCAGTATTTT	CASSPRGISTDTQYF
TRBV7-6	16	NA	TRBD2	TRBJ2-5	TGTGCCAGCAGCACTCCGGGCAGCGGGGGACAAGAGACCCAGTACTTC	CASSTPGSGGQETQYF
TRBV9	16	NA	TRBD1	TRBJ1-4	TGTGCCAGCAGCGCATCGGGACAGGGGAAAGATGAAAAACTGTTTTTT	CASSASGQGKDEKLFF
TRBV7-2	14	NA	NA	TRBJ1-5	TGTGCCAGCAGCTTACGGGGTAGGAATCAGCCCCAGCATTTT	CASSLRGRNQPQHF
TRBV19	20	NA	TRBD2	TRBJ2-5	TGTGCCAGTAGTACACCCTTTTACTTCTCTAGCGGGGGAAGGGAAGAGACCCAGTACTTC	CASSTPFYFSSGGREETQYF
TRBV6-5	14	NA	NA	TRBJ2-2	TGTGCCACCGTTAGACAGCCGAACACCGGGGAGCTGTTTTTT	CATVRQPNTGELFF
TRBV5-6	16	once	TRBD1	TRBJ1-2	TGTGCCAGCAGCCATACTTCTCGGACAGGGGGCTATGGCTACACCTTC	CASSHTSRTGGYGYTF
TRBV5-4	13	few	NA	TRBJ1-1	TGTGCCAGCAGGGTTCAGGGGAACACTGAAGCTTTCTTT	CASRVQGNTEAFF